This is a list of T cell receptor beta chains from one sample in a study of blood T cell repertoires in COVID-19. This table comes from immunoSEQ multiplex PCR, and its TCRdb copy is limited to in-frame clones, with some not included. The data hold 65,000 to 75,000 clones, with around 80% observed a single time. Sample: peripheral blood. These receptors originate from a human donor in a cohort sampled during active COVID-19. Each CDR3 is given with its conserved first and last residue. Fields, in order: D gene, J gene, clone size, V gene, CDR3 protein, CDR3 DNA. A D gene is named only where the DNA matches it firmly. Size is omitted from some rows. Given values are once, few, many or a class for expanded clones.

>NA|TRBJ1-5|few|TRBV5-4
CASSPGVNQPQHF
TGTGCCAGCAGCCCAGGGGTTAATCAGCCCCAGCATTTT
>NA|TRBJ1-1|NA|TRBV7-8
CASSLARGTEAFF
TGTGCCAGCAGCTTAGCGCGAGGGACTGAAGCTTTCTTT
>TRBD1|TRBJ2-1|NA|TRBV24-1
CATSDPGTGGQWGEQFF
TGTGCCACCAGTGACCCCGGGACAGGGGGACAGTGGGGTGAGCAGTTCTTC
>NA|TRBJ1-5|NA|TRBV5-1
CASSPKGVEDQPQHF
TGCGCCAGCAGCCCTAAGGGGGTCGAAGATCAGCCCCAGCATTTT
>TRBD2|TRBJ2-2|NA|TRBV4-2
CASSLFLISGGQANTGELFF
TGTGCCAGCAGCCTCTTTTTGATTAGCGGGGGGCAAGCGAACACCGGGGAGCTGTTTTTT
>TRBD1|TRBJ1-1|NA|TRBV9
CASSPVRGFGNTEAFF
TGTGCCAGCAGTCCAGTCAGGGGGTTCGGGAACACTGAAGCTTTCTTT
>NA|TRBJ2-7|few|TRBV7-9
CASSSTGVGEQYF
TGTGCCAGCAGCAGCACGGGGGTAGGCGAGCAGTACTTC
>TRBD1|TRBJ2-3|NA|TRBV5-1
CASSPRTGALTQYF
TGCGCCAGCAGCCCTCGGACAGGGGCACTTACGCAGTATTTT
>NA|TRBJ2-4|once|TRBV7-2
CASSYGQPDIQYF
TGTGCCAGCAGCTACGGACAGCCGGACATTCAGTACTTC
>NA|TRBJ2-5|NA|TRBV5-1
CASSLGGGMETQYF
TGCGCCAGCAGCCTTGGGGGGGGCATGGAGACCCAGTACTTC
>TRBD1|TRBJ2-2|NA|TRBV5-5
CASNTGGETGELFF
TGTGCCAGCAACACAGGGGGCGAGACCGGGGAGCTGTTTTTT
>NA|TRBJ2-3|NA|TRBV7-6
CASSLQRAASTDTQYF
TGTGCCAGCAGCTTACAACGAGCGGCTAGCACAGATACGCAGTATTTT
>TRBD1|TRBJ1-4|NA|TRBV11-3
CASSFRDRGFLGNEKLFF
TGTGCCAGCAGCTTCCGGGACAGGGGCTTTTTGGGGAATGAAAAACTGTTTTTT
>TRBD1|TRBJ2-1|NA|TRBV9
CASSVGTGTRNEQFF
TGTGCCAGCAGCGTAGGGACAGGGACCAGAAATGAGCAGTTCTTC
>TRBD1|TRBJ1-1|NA|TRBV6-5
CASSYRDRGRYTEAFF
TGTGCCAGCAGTTATAGGGACAGGGGAAGGTATACTGAAGCTTTCTTT
>TRBD2|TRBJ2-2|NA|TRBV7-3
CASSLGSGVRTGELFF
TGTGCCAGCAGCTTAGGTAGCGGGGTCCGAACCGGGGAGCTGTTTTTT
>NA|TRBJ2-7|once|TRBV28
CASSSGHSYEQYF
TGTGCCAGCAGTTCGGGACACTCCTACGAGCAGTACTTC